These 31 T cell receptor beta chains came from one sample sequenced in a study of T cell responses to AZD1222 COVID-19 vaccine. Only in-frame clones appear in the TCRdb table, and some are missing; sequencing was by immunoSEQ multiplex PCR. This table has 140,000 to 150,000 clones, approximately 85% appearing once. The sample consisted of peripheral blood, taken on day 0 of MenACWY control vaccination. The receptors were sampled from an adult in good health.

The chain joins TRBV5-1 to TRBJ2-1; D perhaps matches TRBD1 (6 bases). The CDR3 covers 16 residues. CDR1 is SGHRS and CDR2 is YFSETQ in the germline V gene. Trimming cost V 5 bases and J 0 bases, with 15 bases left between them. CDR3 nucleotides: TGCGCCAGCAGGGGGGCGACGGCGAGCTCCTACAATGAGCAGTTCTTC. Translated, it gives CASRGATASSYNEQFF.

This rearrangement joins TRBV7-3 to TRBJ2-3, with D perhaps TRBD2 (6 bases). Germline CDR1 reads SGHTA; CDR2 reads FQGTGA. V lost 3 bases and J lost 3, with 7 bases in between. This CDR3 is 13 amino acids long. The CDR3 reads CASSFSGTDTQYF. Here the CDR3 DNA reads TGTGCCAGCAGCTTTAGCGGTACAGATACGCAGTATTTT.

For the CDR3, the DNA is TGTGCCAGCAGTGACCCGGGACAGGGATGGAGCTCTGGAAACACCATATATTTT. This sequence encodes CASSDPGQGWSSGNTIYF. The V call is TRBV6-2 or TRBV6-3, the J call TRBJ1-3, with TRBD1 identical over 9 bases. Germline values: CDR1 MNHEY, CDR2 SVGEGT. The J segment lost 0 bases and the V segment lost 5 bases, leaving 11 bases of the junction unmatched. CDR3 length: 18 residues.

V usage is TRBV6-5 and J usage is TRBJ2-1; possible D gene TRBD2, 5 bases. V was trimmed by 0 bases and J by 10 bases, leaving 13 bases between them. CDR3 length equals 14 residues. Germline assignment: CDR1 MNHEY and CDR2 SVGAGI. The CDR3 nucleotides are TGTGCCAGCAGTTACTCAGTCGGGGAGTGGGAGCAGTTCTTC. Translation gives CASSYSVGEWEQFF.

The chain couples TRBV2 to TRBJ2-7; TRBD1 agrees at 8 bases. The CDR3 is made up of 17 amino acids. V shed 6 bases, J shed 4 bases, and the junction held 17 bases outside the gene matches. Per germline, CDR1 SNHLY and CDR2 FYNNEI. The CDR3 region has the DNA TGTGCCAGCAGCACTCCGGGACAGGCAACCGAGGATTACGAGCAGTACGTC. Amino acid sequence: CASSTPGQATEDYEQYV.

The chain has TRBV7-8 and TRBJ1-2; D possibly corresponds to TRBD1 (5 bases). CDR3 length: 13 amino acids. Germline CDR1 reads SGHVS; CDR2 reads FQNEAQ. V was cut by 3 bases and J by 9 bases, with 14 bases left in between. The DNA of the CDR3 is TGTGCCAGCAGCTTTGCCGGGGACCCAAGCTACACCTTC. It translates to CASSFAGDPSYTF.

The gene calls are TRBV4-1 and TRBJ1-5; D gene uncertain. V lost 3 bases, J lost 7 bases, and 16 bases lay in between. Germline CDR1 reads MGHRA; CDR2 reads YSYEKL. The length of the CDR3 is 15 residues. In DNA, the CDR3 is TGCGCCAGCAGCCAGGGAACAGCCCGGACCCAGCCCCAGCATTTT. It translates to CASSQGTARTQPQHF.

This chain joins TRBV14 and TRBJ1-2; D may be TRBD1 (6 bases). Trimming stripped 1 base from V and 8 bases from J, with 8 bases between. The CDR3 has 12 amino acids. The germline V gene has CDR1 SGHDN and CDR2 FVKESK. The CDR3 loop reads CASSQAGVGYTF. CDR3 bases: TGTGCCAGCAGCCAAGCAGGGGTCGGCTACACCTTC. The full variable domain, with the rest looked up from reference TRBV14 and TRBJ1-2, is EAGVTQFPSHSVIEKGQTVTLRCDPISGHDNLYWYRRVMGKEIKFLLHFVKESKQDESGMPNNRFLAERTGGTYSTLKVQPAELEDSGVYFCASSQAGVGYTFGSGTRLTVV.

The gene calls are TRBV6-2 or TRBV6-3 and TRBJ2-3; TRBD2 matches at 9 bases. V dropped 0 bases and J dropped 5; count of bases not matched to a gene: 6. This CDR3 has 16 amino acids. Germline V gene sequence: CDR1 MNHEY, CDR2 SVGEGT. Here the CDR3 reads CASSYSAGGLGDTQYF. The CDR3 nucleotides are TGTGCCAGCAGTTACTCAGCGGGGGGTCTGGGAGATACGCAGTATTTT.

This clone appeared once. This chain links TRBV4-1 with TRBJ1-6; no clear D gene. CDR3 size: 14 residues. V gave up 1 base and J gave up 3 bases, with 4 bases separating them. CDR1 and CDR2 (germline): MGHRA, YSYEKL. CDR3 bases: TGCGCCAGCAGCCAAGTTATCTATAATTCACCCCTCCACTTT. This encodes CASSQVIYNSPLHF.

The rearrangement uses TRBV28 and TRBJ1-2; 7 nucleotides match TRBD1. The CDR3 is 15 residues long. The V segment lost 8 bases and the J segment 0 bases; nucleotides outside the gene matches: 9. Germline assignment: CDR1 MDHEN and CDR2 SYDVKM. CDR3 sequence: CASGGGFLANYGYTF. CDR3 nucleotides: TGTGCCAGCGGAGGGGGCTTTTTAGCTAACTATGGCTACACCTTC.

The sample holds a few counts of this clone. The rearrangement links TRBV11-2 to TRBJ2-2; D not resolved. This CDR3 is 13 amino acids long. Looked up from germline, CDR1 is SGHAT and CDR2 is FQNNGV. V gave up 4 bases and J gave up 6 bases, with 9 bases separating them. In DNA, the CDR3 is TGTGCCAGCAGCTCCCTCCGTTCCGGGGAGCTGTTTTTT. It encodes CASSSLRSGELFF.

The V call is TRBV3-1 (or the pseudogene TRBV3-2), the J call TRBJ2-5; possibly TRBD1 or TRBD2 for D (5 bases each). There are 17 residues in the CDR3. The V gene's germline CDR1 is LGHDT and CDR2 YNNKEL (reference sequence). V gave up 1 base and J gave up 7 bases, with 22 bases separating them. CDR3 DNA: TGTGCCAGCAGCCAAGTTGAGGGGTGGCTAACCCCAGGGACCCAGTACTTC. Translated: CASSQVEGWLTPGTQYF.

This clone is a singleton in its sample. The rearrangement links TRBV19 to TRBJ1-5, with D possibly TRBD1 on 6 matching bases. CDR3 size: 15 residues. V dropped 5 bases and J dropped 6 bases, with 17 bases sitting between them. Looked up from germline, CDR1 is LNHDA and CDR2 is SQIVND (reference sequence). This chain's CDR3 is CASSDHRAAGQPQHF. The DNA for the CDR3 is TGTGCCAGTAGTGATCACAGGGCCGCCGGTCAGCCCCAGCATTTT.

V is TRBV7-2 and J is TRBJ1-2; D call uncertain. The CDR3 contains 13 residues. Trimming shortened V by 1 base and J by 8 bases, and 11 bases separated the two germline ends. Germline CDR1 SGHTA, CDR2 FQGNSA. DNA of the CDR3: TGTGCCAGCAGCTTAGAAGCGATGAGAGGCTACACCTTC. Translating gives CASSLEAMRGYTF. Looking up the rest from reference TRBV7-2 and TRBJ1-2 gives the full variable domain: GAGVSQSPSNKVTEKGKDVELRCDPISGHTALYWYRQSLGQGLEFLIYFQGNSAPDKSGLPSDRFSAERTGGSVSTLTIQRTQQEDSAVYLCASSLEAMRGYTFGSGTRLTVV.

This chain links TRBV9 with TRBJ1-1; D unclear. The V end was cut by 0 bases, the J end by 2 bases, with 8 bases between. Germline CDR1 is SGDLS and CDR2 is YYNGEE. The CDR3 spans 14 residues. The chain's CDR3 is CASSVGGSNTEAFF. DNA of the CDR3: TGTGCCAGCAGCGTAGGTGGGTCCAACACTGAAGCTTTCTTT.

The chain couples TRBV18 to TRBJ1-5, with 7 positions matching TRBD1. J lost 2 bases, V lost 5 bases, and 3 bases had no gene match. Germline V lookup: CDR1 KGHSH, CDR2 LQKENI. This CDR3 comprises 14 residues. CDR3 region: CASSLGGGNQPQHF. CDR3 DNA sequence: TGTGCCAGCTCATTAGGGGGCGGCAATCAGCCCCAGCATTTT.

The gene calls are TRBV27 and TRBJ2-3, with D possibly matching TRBD1 (6 bases). V lost 7 bases and J lost 1, with 9 bases in between. This CDR3 has 13 amino acids. Germline assignment: CDR1 MNHEY and CDR2 SMNVEV (reference sequence). CDR3: CASIAGGTDTQYF. The CDR3 DNA is TGTGCCAGCATCGCAGGGGGCACAGATACGCAGTATTTT.

J is TRBJ1-2 and V is TRBV29-1; D is possibly TRBD1 (6 bases). CDR1 and CDR2 (germline): SQVTM, ANQGSEA. The CDR3 sequence is 11 residues long. V lost 5 bases, J lost 4 bases, and 8 bases lay in between. The CDR3 sequence: CSVWDIYGYTF. CDR3 coding DNA: TGCAGCGTTTGGGACATCTATGGCTACACCTTC.

The chain has TRBV5-1 and TRBJ2-1, with 10 bases matching TRBD1. CDR3 size: 16 residues. Germline loops: CDR1 SGHRS, CDR2 YFSETQ. Losses at the gene ends were 4 bases for V and 6 bases for J; bases not matched to a gene: 10. The CDR3 loop reads CASSPNQGQGFNEQFF. CDR3 in DNA: TGCGCCAGCAGCCCCAATCAGGGACAGGGGTTCAATGAGCAGTTCTTC.

This chain links TRBV2 with TRBJ1-3; D call uncertain. The CDR3 extends over 14 amino acids. V lost 4 bases, J lost 0 bases, and 7 bases lay in between. Looked up from germline, CDR1 is SNHLY and CDR2 is FYNNEI. For the CDR3, the DNA is TGTGCCAGCAGTGTAATTCTCTCTGGAAACACCATATATTTT. Translating gives CASSVILSGNTIYF.

This chain uses TRBV6-1 with TRBJ1-4, with a weak D call TRBD1 (6 bases). This CDR3 region has 16 residues. CDR1 and CDR2 from the germline V gene are MNHNS and SASEGT. Trimming shortened V by 0 bases and J by 5 bases, and 13 bases separated the two germline ends. The CDR3 spells CASSEAPGARNEKLFF. The CDR3 DNA reads as TGTGCCAGCAGTGAAGCGCCAGGGGCCAGAAATGAAAAACTGTTTTTT.

This chain joins TRBV4-2 and TRBJ1-3; the D is unclear. CDR1 is LGHNA and CDR2 is YNFKEQ in the germline V gene. Trimming took 3 bases from V and 8 from J, leaving 11 bases between them. This CDR3 contains 13 residues. The CDR3 is CASSQGLRDTIYF. The DNA of the CDR3 is TGTGCCAGCAGCCAGGGGTTAAGAGACACCATATATTTT.

This clone occurred many times. The genes are TRBV12-3 or TRBV12-4 and TRBJ1-2; 8 bases align to TRBD1. V lost 8 bases and J lost 10; bases outside the gene matches: 12. This CDR3 is built from 13 residues. The CDR3: CASSPGAGGAYTF. In DNA form, the CDR3 reads TGTGCCAGCTCACCGGGGGCAGGGGGCGCCTACACCTTC.

V usage is TRBV2 and J usage is TRBJ1-2; 7 bases fit TRBD1. Unmatched junction bases numbered 1, after V lost 6 bases and J lost 6 bases. This CDR3 contains 11 residues. Germline V gene lookup returns CDR1 SNHLY and CDR2 FYNNEI. In nucleotides, the CDR3 is TGTGCCAGCAGAGGACAGGATGGCTACACCTTC. This gives the protein CASRGQDGYTF.

The chain carries TRBV18 and TRBJ1-6; no clear D gene. Trimming shortened V by 5 bases and J by 13 bases, and 15 bases separated the two germline ends. The CDR3 loop spans 13 amino acids. Germline V gives CDR1 KGHSH, CDR2 LQKENI. The CDR3 loop is CASSSDRGEPLHF. Written as DNA, the CDR3 is TGTGCCAGCTCATCGGACCGAGGCGAGCCCCTCCACTTT.

The V gene is TRBV4-1, the J gene TRBJ1-5; D is unclear. CDR3 length: 18 amino acids. Germline CDR1 reads MGHRA; CDR2 reads YSYEKL. V lost 5 bases and J 7 bases, leaving 27 bases between the germline ends. CDR3 residues: CASSWVKLNLRNQQPQHF. For the CDR3, the DNA is TGCGCCAGCAGCTGGGTAAAACTAAACTTGAGGAACCAGCAGCCCCAGCATTTT.

The chain uses TRBV19 and TRBJ1-1; TRBD1 agrees at 8 bases. V lost 7 bases and J lost 2; bases outside the gene matches: 12. The CDR3 is made up of 16 amino acids. CDR1 is LNHDA, CDR2 SQIVND, per germline (reference sequence). In DNA, the CDR3 is TGTGCCAGTACCTCGCCGAGACAGGGGTATAACACTGAAGCTTTCTTT. It is translated as CASTSPRQGYNTEAFF. Filled out from reference TRBV19 and TRBJ1-1, the complete variable domain reads DGGITQSPKYLFRKEGQNVTLSCEQNLNHDAMYWYRQDPGQGLRLIYYSQIVNDFQKGDIAEGYSVSREKKESFPLTVTSAQKNPTAFYLCASTSPRQGYNTEAFFGQGTRLTVV.

This clone was counted between two and nine times. The V and J genes are TRBV11-2 and TRBJ2-7; a possible D gene is TRBD2 (5 bases). V shed 3 bases and J shed 2 bases, with 8 bases lying between them. The CDR3 has 13 amino acids. Germline V gene sequence: CDR1 SGHAT, CDR2 FQNNGV. The DNA of the CDR3 is TGTGCCAGCAGCTTTTCCGGGACCTACGAGCAGTACGTC. Amino acids: CASSFSGTYEQYV.

This clone came up once. The chain employs TRBV7-2 and TRBJ2-4; 7 bases map to TRBD1. J lost 7 bases, V lost 5 bases, and 11 bases had no gene match. Germline V gene sequence: CDR1 SGHTA, CDR2 FQGNSA. This CDR3 region has 15 residues. CDR3 protein: CASSRDTGARNIQYF. Here the CDR3 DNA reads TGTGCCAGCAGCCGCGATACAGGGGCTCGGAACATTCAGTACTTC.

This sequence joins TRBV4-2 and TRBJ2-2; 12 bases fit TRBD2. The CDR3 is made up of 16 amino acids. Looked up from germline, CDR1 is LGHNA and CDR2 is YNFKEQ. V was pared by 3 bases and J by 6 bases, with 5 bases of the junction left unmatched. The CDR3 spells CASSQTSGGMAGELFF. The CDR3 DNA sequence: TGTGCCAGCAGCCAGACTAGCGGGGGAATGGCCGGGGAGCTGTTTTTT.